The 22 T cell receptor beta chains in this list originate from one sample, sequenced in a study of T cell clonotyping in hematopoietic cell transplantation. Method: immunoSEQ multiplex PCR; TCRdb's copy keeps in-frame clones and lacks some. The table lists a few thousand clones, 66% of them singletons. The sequencing here drew on PBMCs, taken 180 days after allogeneic stem cell transplant. These receptor sequences come from a male patient in his fifties who had an allogeneic stem cell transplant from an unrelated donor, so the T cells may come from the graft donor. Some clones in this sample may be carry-over from other donors' samples.

The V call is TRBV30, the J call TRBJ1-1, with TRBD1 matching 8 bases. The ends lost 3 bases at V and 11 bases at J; junction bases unmatched: 11. The CDR3 sequence is 13 residues long. Germline V gene lookup returns CDR1 GTSNPN and CDR2 SVGIG (reference sequence). As DNA, the CDR3 is TGTGCCTGGAGGGGTACAGGGGGAAGCTTCGCTTTCTTT. Residues: CAWRGTGGSFAFF.

The chain carries TRBV7-8 and TRBJ2-3; D is possibly TRBD1 or TRBD2 (5 bases each). This CDR3 is built from 14 residues. Deletions cut 3 bases from V and 4 bases from J, with 11 bases between. Germline values: CDR1 SGHVS, CDR2 FQNEAQ. CDR3 residues: CASSLTGASDTQYF. CDR3 coding DNA: TGTGCCAGCAGCTTGACCGGGGCCTCAGATACGCAGTATTTT.

The rearrangement links TRBV27 to TRBJ2-7; 8 bases map to TRBD1. V lost 6 bases and J lost 1; bases outside the gene matches: 5. Germline CDR1 reads MNHEY; CDR2 reads SMNVEV (reference sequence). The CDR3 covers 14 residues. CDR3 in amino acids: CASSPGQASYEQYF. The CDR3 DNA sequence: TGTGCCAGCAGCCCGGGACAGGCATCCTACGAGCAGTACTTC.

J is TRBJ2-5 and V is TRBV27; D is ambiguous. The J call may be faulty, since TRBJ2-7 better matches the DNA end. This CDR3 contains 14 residues. The germline V gene encodes CDR1 MNHEY and CDR2 SMNVEV (reference sequence). This chain's CDR3 is CASSIDGSGYEQYF. The CDR3 nucleotides are TGTGCCAGCAGTATTGACGGATCCGGCTACGAGCAGTACTTC.

The chain employs TRBV7-3 and TRBJ2-3; the match to TRBD2 covers 10 bases. The CDR3 length is 14 residues. The germline V gene has CDR1 SGHTA and CDR2 FQGTGA. The V gene end was trimmed by 5 bases and the J gene end by 4 bases; junction bases not matched to a gene: 3. CDR3 nucleotide sequence: TGTGCCAGCAGCCCAAGCGGGGGGGCAGATACGCAGTATTTT. Translating gives CASSPSGGADTQYF.

The chain links TRBV7-8 to TRBJ2-1; the D gene is possibly TRBD2 (6 bases). This CDR3 is built from 12 residues. V was cut by 5 bases and J by 13 bases, with 15 bases left in between. The V gene's germline CDR1 is SGHVS and CDR2 FQNEAQ. CDR3 DNA sequence: TGTGCCAGCAGCCCCCGGACTATCGACCAGTTCTTC. Encoded protein: CASSPRTIDQFF.

V is TRBV2 and J is TRBJ1-5; no clear D. The CDR3 covers 13 residues. Deletions cut 3 bases from V and 5 bases from J, with 8 bases between. Germline CDR1 and CDR2: SNHLY and FYNNEI. For the CDR3, the DNA is TGTGCCAGCAGTGATGTGAATCATCAGCCCCAGCATTTT. It codes for CASSDVNHQPQHF.

The chain employs TRBV10-3 and TRBJ1-2; TRBD1 matches at 7 bases. From germline, CDR1 is ENHRY and CDR2 SYGVKD. The length of the CDR3 is 13 residues. The J segment lost 5 bases and the V segment lost 1 base, leaving 1 base of the junction unmatched. CDR3 loop: CAISELQGYGYTF. In nucleotides, the CDR3 is TGTGCCATCAGTGAGTTACAGGGGTATGGCTACACCTTC.

This chain uses TRBV7-6 with TRBJ2-1; D uncertain. V was clipped by 1 base and J by 9 bases, with 19 bases between them. The CDR3 loop spans 16 amino acids. The germline gives CDR1 SGHVS, CDR2 FNYEAQ. The chain's CDR3 is CASSLVRGMGSGEQFF. Written as DNA, the CDR3 is TGTGCCAGCAGCTTAGTTAGAGGCATGGGTTCGGGTGAGCAGTTCTTC.

V and J are TRBV19 and TRBJ2-5, with D possibly called TRBD1 or TRBD2 (5 bases each). Germline values: CDR1 LNHDA, CDR2 SQIVND (reference sequence). The CDR3 has 16 residues. V shed 5 bases and J shed 6 bases, with 22 bases lying between them. CDR3 in amino acids: CASSSTPGPVGQTQYF. As DNA, the CDR3 is TGTGCCAGTAGTTCGACTCCGGGACCGGTCGGGCAGACCCAGTACTTC.

The chain carries TRBV28 and TRBJ1-5; TRBD1 matches 9 bases. The CDR3 runs to 14 residues. V was clipped by 5 bases and J by 6 bases; unmatched bases: 5. CDR1 MDHEN and CDR2 SYDVKM come from the germline V gene. The CDR3 DNA reads as TGTGCCAGCAGTCCGGGACAGGGAACTCAGCCCCAGCATTTT. It encodes CASSPGQGTQPQHF.

As to this clone: The germline gene is not matched at one end of the junction; a read error may be the cause. The rearrangement joins TRBV2 to TRBJ1-1; 7 positions match TRBD1. The CDR3 has 13 amino acids. Germline V gene lookup returns CDR1 SNHLY and CDR2 FYNNEI. In DNA form, the CDR3 reads TGTGCCAGCAGCGTCGATCAGGGGGTCAGGAGATTTTTT. It codes for CASSVDQGVRRFF.

This clone has just a few counts. The rearrangement uses TRBV10-3 and TRBJ1-6, with 7 bases lining up with TRBD1. CDR3 length: 14 amino acids. CDR1 is ENHRY and CDR2 is SYGVKD in the germline V gene. Trimming took 10 bases from V and 7 from J; bases not matched to a gene: 10. In DNA form, the CDR3 reads TGTGCCACCCTAAACCGGGACAGCAATTCACCCCTCCACTTT. It translates to CATLNRDSNSPLHF.

This clone is categorized as large (0.1 to 1%). This chain uses TRBV18 with TRBJ1-4; D perhaps matches TRBD1 (5 bases). This CDR3 has 14 residues. CDR1 and CDR2 from the germline V gene are KGHSH and LQKENI. The V end lost 2 bases, the J end lost 8 bases, and 12 bases lay between the germline ends. This CDR3 reads CASSPFWTLEKLFF. CDR3 in DNA: TGTGCCAGCTCACCATTCTGGACACTAGAAAAACTGTTTTTT. Full variable domain (remainder filled in from reference TRBV18 and TRBJ1-4): NAGVMQNPRHLVRRRGQEARLRCSPMKGHSHVYWYRQLPEEGLKFMVYLQKENIIDESGMPKERFSAEFPKEGPSILRIQQVVRGDSAAYFCASSPFWTLEKLFFGSGTQLSVL.

The chain has TRBV6-4 and TRBJ2-7, with 9 positions matching TRBD2. Germline CDR1 is MRHNA and CDR2 is SNTAGT. The CDR3 extends over 15 amino acids. Trimming at V came to 1 base and at J to 4 bases, leaving 5 bases not matched to a gene. CDR3 residues: CASSDWRGGLYEQYF. CDR3 nucleotides: TGTGCCAGCAGTGACTGGCGGGGGGGCCTGTACGAGCAGTACTTC.

The rearrangement uses TRBV10-3 and TRBJ2-5, with a tentative D call TRBD1 (6 bases). This CDR3 has 13 amino acids. Germline V gene sequence: CDR1 ENHRY, CDR2 SYGVKD. V dropped 4 bases and J dropped 5 bases, with 11 bases sitting between them. As DNA, the CDR3 is TGTGCCATCAGTGTCGGACAGAGGGAGACCCAGTACTTC. As protein: CAISVGQRETQYF.

This sequence joins TRBV6-5 and TRBJ1-6, with 7 bases lining up with TRBD1. CDR3 length equals 14 residues. V was clipped by 6 bases and J by 7 bases; unmatched bases: 6. The germline V gene has CDR1 MNHEY and CDR2 SVGAGI. The CDR3 coding sequence is TGTGCCAGCAGCCCGACAGGGAGGAATTCACCCCTCCACTTT. It yields the protein CASSPTGRNSPLHF.

The chain employs TRBV5-4 and TRBJ2-3; 7 nucleotides align to TRBD2. With 4 bases clipped from V and 0 bases from J, the junction kept 8 bases outside the gene matches. This CDR3 is built from 16 residues. Germline V gene data show CDR1 as SGHNT and CDR2 as YYREEE (reference sequence). In nucleotides, the CDR3 is TGTGCCAGCAGCCCGGCGGCAGCGGGAAGCACAGATACGCAGTATTTT. It codes for CASSPAAAGSTDTQYF.

This clone was detected a few times. The chain recombines TRBV6-5 with TRBJ1-1; D perhaps matches TRBD1 (5 bases). V was pared by 6 bases and J by 3 bases, with 11 bases between. This CDR3 comprises 13 residues. Per germline, CDR1 MNHEY and CDR2 SVGAGI. This CDR3 reads CASSQGGDTEAFF. The CDR3 DNA sequence: TGTGCCAGCAGCCAGGGTGGCGACACTGAAGCTTTCTTT.

The chain links TRBV29-1 to TRBJ1-6; no clear D gene. CDR3 length: 11 amino acids. V shed 0 bases and J shed 14 bases, with 8 bases lying between them. The V gene's germline CDR1 is SQVTM and CDR2 ANQGSEA. The CDR3 sequence is CSVEEGGALHF. CDR3 DNA sequence: TGCAGCGTTGAAGAGGGCGGTGCCCTCCACTTT.

This chain uses TRBV14 with TRBJ2-1, with 7 bases identical to TRBD2. Germline CDR1 reads SGHDN; CDR2 reads FVKESK. The V gene end was trimmed by 4 bases and the J gene end by 8 bases; junction bases not matched to a gene: 11. The CDR3 is made up of 15 amino acids. CDR3 DNA sequence: TGTGCCAGCAGCCCTTTTGGGCGGGGGAGCGATGAGCAGTTCTTC. This encodes CASSPFGRGSDEQFF.

This clone was counted a few times. The chain is built from TRBV7-9 and TRBJ2-1; 8 positions agree with TRBD1. The V gene end was trimmed by 7 bases and the J gene end by 7 bases; junction bases not matched to a gene: 6. The CDR3 totals 13 residues. CDR1 is SEHNR and CDR2 is FQNEAQ in the germline V gene (reference sequence). The CDR3 sequence is CASTLQGANEQFF. CDR3 in DNA: TGTGCCAGCACCTTGCAGGGGGCGAATGAGCAGTTCTTC.